This T cell receptor beta chain was profiled in a study of blood T cells in healthy people across ages. Study summary: There was about one barcoded beta molecule captured by template switching per two T cells.

The V gene end was trimmed by 2 bases and the J gene end by 4 bases; junction bases not matched to a gene: 4. The germline V gene encodes CDR1 SNHLY and CDR2 FYNNEI. The CDR3 spans 16 residues. In the case of this clonotype: Its antigen is unknown.

Whole-study findings and limits: Across the age range, TCR beta diversity per million T cells fell in a roughly linear way.

Donors were systemically healthy Caucasian individuals from Russia aged 6 to 90 years. A sample-barcoded 5' primer and a J-beta primer mix were used in a second PCR of roughly 6 to 11 cycles. TCRdb re-analysed the 5' RACE reads in MiXCR, keeping a single row per CDR3 protein. The sample contains about 1,500,000 distinct CDR3 sequences, around 39% of which appear only once. The source material was blood. The chain employs TRBV2 and TRBJ2-3, with TRBD2 matching over 12 bases. The receptor was isolated from a young woman in good health. CDR3 in DNA: TGTGCCAGCAGTGAATATGGACTAGCGGGACCAGATACGCAGTATTTT. This gives the protein CASSEYGLAGPDTQYF. Filled out from reference TRBV2 and TRBJ2-3, the complete variable domain reads EPEVTQTPSHQVTQMGQEVILRCVPISNHLYFYWYRQILGQKVEFLVSFYNNEISEKSEIFDDQFSVERPDGSNFTLKIRSTKLEDSAMYFCASSEYGLAGPDTQYFGPGTRLTVL.